Following are 10 T cell receptor beta chains from one sample sequenced in a study of blood T cell repertoires in COVID-19. Profiling relied on immunoSEQ multiplex PCR, and the TCRdb table lists in-frame clones only, not all of them. The sample has roughly 100,000 clones, roughly 84% seen once. What was sequenced was peripheral blood. These receptors all stem from a human donor in a cohort sampled during active COVID-19.

The V call is TRBV6-1, the J call TRBJ2-3, with 10 bases lining up with TRBD2. Germline CDR1 MNHNS, CDR2 SASEGT. This CDR3 has 17 residues. V shed 7 bases and J 2 bases; nucleotides not matched to a gene: 12. In DNA, the CDR3 is TGTGCCAGCACTGAGCGGGGGGGTATTATGCACACAGATACGCAGTATTTT. Translating it yields CASTERGGIMHTDTQYF.

V is TRBV5-4 and J is TRBJ2-1; 9 bases match TRBD2. V lost 0 bases, J lost 2 bases, and 3 bases stayed unmatched. In germline, CDR1 is SGHNT, CDR2 YYREEE (reference sequence). There are 16 residues in the CDR3. The DNA of the CDR3 is TGTGCCAGCAGCTTGGCCCAGCGGGGGGCCTACAATGAGCAGTTCTTC. Protein product: CASSLAQRGAYNEQFF.

J is TRBJ1-6 and V is TRBV6-6; D is uncertain. The V and J ends lost 5 bases and 7 bases respectively, with 12 bases between them. The CDR3 totals 14 residues. Germline CDR1 MNHNY, CDR2 SVGAGI (reference sequence). Written as DNA, the CDR3 is TGTGCCAGCAGTCCCCTCGTCGAGAATTCACCCCTCCACTTT. It translates to CASSPLVENSPLHF.

The chain uses TRBV5-1 and TRBJ1-1; TRBD1 matches at 7 bases. CDR3 length: 15 residues. Per germline, CDR1 SGHRS and CDR2 YFSETQ. Trimming took 4 bases from V and 1 from J; bases not matched to a gene: 7. This CDR3 is CASSPAGQTNTEAFF. CDR3 nucleotide sequence: TGCGCCAGCAGCCCGGCGGGACAGACGAACACTGAAGCTTTCTTT.

The V and J genes are TRBV10-2 and TRBJ2-1; D unresolved. V was trimmed by 6 bases and J by 4 bases, leaving 13 bases between them. This CDR3 has 14 residues. CDR1 and CDR2 (germline): WSHSY, SAAADI. The CDR3 DNA reads as TGCGCCAGCAGCCCAGGTTGGCATTACAATGAGCAGTTCTTC. Protein sequence: CASSPGWHYNEQFF.

The J gene is TRBJ1-5, the V gene TRBV2, with TRBD1 matching 7 bases. Germline CDR1 is SNHLY and CDR2 is FYNNEI. V gave up 7 bases and J gave up 6 bases; unmatched junction bases: 12. The CDR3 length is 15 residues. DNA for the CDR3: TGTGCCAGCAACTTCGGGGACAGATTAGGTCAGCCCCAGCATTTT. This sequence encodes CASNFGDRLGQPQHF.

This chain uses TRBV5-4 with TRBJ2-3; 7 bases map to TRBD1. From germline, CDR1 is SGHNT and CDR2 YYREEE (reference sequence). V gave up 4 bases and J gave up 5 bases; unmatched junction bases: 7. The CDR3 is 14 amino acids. In nucleotides, the CDR3 is TGTGCCAGCAGCCCTGGACAGGCGAGAGATACGCAGTATTTT. Residues: CASSPGQARDTQYF.

This rearrangement joins TRBV7-9 to TRBJ2-3, with 9 positions matching TRBD2. The length of the CDR3 is 16 residues. V lost 5 bases and J lost 4; bases outside the gene matches: 10. Germline CDR1 SEHNR, CDR2 FQNEAQ (reference sequence). Written as DNA, the CDR3 is TGTGCCAGCAGCCAAACCGTAGCGGGGGCCCCAGATACGCAGTATTTT. Translation: CASSQTVAGAPDTQYF. Complete variable domain (other parts from reference TRBV7-9 and TRBJ2-3): DTGVSQNPRHKITKRGQNVTFRCDPISEHNRLYWYRQTLGQGPEFLTYFQNEAQLEKSRLLSDRFSAERPKGSFSTLEIQRTEQGDSAMYLCASSQTVAGAPDTQYFGPGTRLTVL.

This clone appeared a few times. This chain links TRBV5-6 with TRBJ1-2; D call uncertain. This CDR3 has 11 residues. V lost 0 bases and J lost 6, with 3 bases in between. Germline V gene sequence: CDR1 SGHDT, CDR2 YYEEEE. CDR3 amino acids: CASSLADGYTF. Here the CDR3 DNA reads TGTGCCAGCAGCTTGGCAGATGGCTACACCTTC.

The chain joins TRBV12-3 or TRBV12-4 to TRBJ1-2; D unresolved. V was clipped by 4 bases and J by 4 bases, with 10 bases between them. The CDR3 length is 13 residues. The CDR3 is CASSSDTFYGYTF. In nucleotides, the CDR3 is TGTGCCAGCAGTTCTGACACCTTCTATGGCTACACCTTC.